This T cell receptor beta chain emerged from a study of spatial heterogeneity in lung cancer. Germline assignment: CDR1 ENHRY and CDR2 SYGVKD. CDR3 length: 14 amino acids. The V gene lost 10 bases and the J gene lost 1 base, with 15 bases spanning the gap. MiXCR, applied by TCRdb to the 5' RACE reads, yields one record per CDR3 protein. The sample lists 49,000 or so distinct CDR3 sequences, roughly 10% seen once, with around 39% in the top ten. This clonotype was seen ten or more times. Noted time point: sample taken at primary tumor resection. From tumor, nontumor lung or frozen PBMC, whole RNA was taken unsorted for sequencing. The donor group consisted of roughly 70 patients who had untreated, early-stage non-small cell lung cancer.

This TCR was recovered from a female donor with early-stage non-small cell lung cancer. The rearrangement links TRBV10-3 to TRBJ2-3; possibly TRBD1 or TRBD2 for D (5 bases each). The material sequenced was PBMCs, taken at surgery. The CDR3 nucleotides read TGTGCCACCAGCCGGGAACAGGGCACAGATACGCAGTATTTT. It specifies CATSREQGTDTQYF.